The rows below give T cell receptor beta chains drawn from one sample of a study of shared clonotypes between healthy human individuals. This table comes from immunoSEQ multiplex PCR, and its TCRdb copy is limited to in-frame clones, with some not included. The sample shows roughly 2,500,000 clones, 90% to 95% of them seen only once. Sequencing used naive CD4+ T cells from PBMCs. The source is a man aged 18 to 30 in good health. Some clones in this sample may be carry-over from other donors' samples. The CDR3 runs from the conserved cysteine through the conserved F or W. The D gene is left open where the match is weak. Size tells how often a clone was seen (once, few, many) or the class of an expanded clone, and some rows leave it out.

NA	TRBV10-2	NA	TRBJ1-1	CASSDRGANTEAFF	TGCGCCAGCAGCGACCGGGGCGCTAACACTGAAGCTTTCTTT
TRBD1	TRBV27	NA	TRBJ1-5	CASSLTQGNQPQHF	TGTGCCAGCAGTTTAACACAGGGGAATCAGCCCCAGCATTTT
NA	TRBV6-1	NA	TRBJ2-3	CASTGGTDTQYF	TGTGCCAGCACGGGCGGGACAGATACGCAGTATTTT
TRBD2	TRBV6-6	once	TRBJ2-4	CASTQGTSGHKNIQYF	TGTGCCAGCACCCAGGGGACTAGCGGACACAAAAACATTCAGTACTTC
NA	TRBV6-6	NA	TRBJ1-2	CASEQPGERYGYTF	TGTGCCAGCGAGCAACCGGGGGAGAGGTATGGCTACACCTTC
NA	TRBV19	NA	TRBJ1-1	CASSPQRRNTEAFF	TGTGCCAGTAGTCCCCAACGCAGGAACACTGAAGCTTTCTTT
TRBD2	TRBV30	NA	TRBJ2-3	CAWTKLTSGRSDTQYF	TGTGCCTGGACCAAACTTACTAGCGGGAGGTCCGATACGCAGTATTTT
NA	TRBV23-1	NA	TRBJ2-4	CASSHAGAPKNIQYF	TGCGCCAGCAGTCACGCAGGGGCCCCCAAAAACATTCAGTACTTC
NA	TRBV15	NA	TRBJ1-2	CATSYLRNYGYTF	TGTGCCACCAGCTACCTTCGGAACTATGGCTACACCTTC
TRBD2	TRBV18	once	TRBJ2-1	CASCLTSLGEQFF	TGTGCCAGCTGCCTGACTAGCCTCGGTGAGCAGTTCTTC
NA	TRBV5-1	once	TRBJ2-4	CASSLTGNIQYF	TGCGCCAGCAGCTTAACGGGTAACATTCAGTACTTC
TRBD1	TRBV28	NA	TRBJ2-5	CASSFYTGVFEETQYF	TGTGCCAGCAGTTTTTACACAGGGGTGTTTGAAGAGACCCAGTACTTC
TRBD1	TRBV23-1	NA	TRBJ2-4	CASSQTAGTGGF	TGCGCCAGCAGTCAGACCGCCGGGACAGGGGGTTTC
NA	TRBV30	NA	TRBJ2-1	CAWSSPLRQVGSYNEQFF	TGTGCCTGGAGTTCCCCCCTCAGACAGGTCGGATCCTACAATGAGCAGTTCTTC
NA	TRBV7-2	NA	TRBJ2-7	CASSSQGPYEQYF	TGTGCCAGCAGCTCCCAGGGGCCCTACGAGCAGTACTTC
NA	TRBV7-6	once	TRBJ2-1	CASSSEEGLHNEQFF	TGTGCCAGCAGCTCCGAGGAGGGGCTACACAATGAGCAGTTCTTC
NA	TRBV18	NA	TRBJ2-1	CASSPDRSSYNEQFF	TGTGCCAGCTCACCAGATCGGAGCTCCTACAATGAGCAGTTCTTC
NA	TRBV19	NA	TRBJ1-5	CADGNQPQHF	TGTGCGGACGGCAATCAGCCCCAGCATTTT
NA	TRBV5-8	NA	TRBJ2-5	CASSHGGRGLQETQYF	TGTGCCAGCAGCCACGGGGGCAGGGGACTCCAAGAGACCCAGTACTTC
NA	TRBV5-1	NA	TRBJ1-1	CASSLEGLNTEAFF	TGCGCCAGCAGCTTGGAGGGGTTGAACACTGAAGCTTTCTTT
NA	TRBV5-1	NA	TRBJ2-3	CASSSLGGSTDTQYF	TGCGCCAGCAGCAGTTTAGGGGGTAGCACAGATACGCAGTATTTT
NA	TRBV5-1	NA	TRBJ1-6	CASSLAGGDHNSPLHF	TGCGCCAGCAGCTTGGCCGGGGGAGACCATAATTCACCCCTCCACTTT
NA	TRBV6-1	NA	TRBJ2-1	CASSYREAYNEQFF	TGTGCCAGCAGCTACAGGGAGGCCTACAATGAGCAGTTCTTC
TRBD1	TRBV11-2	NA	TRBJ1-3	CASSRTGQNTIYF	TGTGCCAGCAGCCGGACAGGGCAAAACACCATATATTTT
NA	TRBV27	NA	TRBJ1-1	CASTPLWGVNTEAFF	TGTGCCAGCACCCCCCTTTGGGGGGTGAACACTGAAGCTTTCTTT
NA	TRBV28	NA	TRBJ2-1	CASVTSREQFF	TGTGCCAGCGTAACTAGCCGTGAGCAGTTCTTC
NA	TRBV18	NA	TRBJ2-3	CASSPRDPSDTQYF	TGTGCCAGCTCACCCCGAGATCCTTCAGATACGCAGTATTTT
NA	TRBV18	NA	TRBJ2-1	CASSPPQSRAYNEQFF	TGTGCCAGCTCACCCCCCCAATCGCGGGCCTACAATGAGCAGTTCTTC
TRBD2	TRBV7-3	NA	TRBJ2-1	CASSRPGLAEQFF	TGTGCCAGCAGCCGACCGGGACTAGCGGAGCAGTTCTTC
NA	TRBV28	NA	TRBJ1-5	CASSARDGGNNQPQHF	TGTGCCAGCAGTGCCCGGGACGGGGGGAACAATCAGCCCCAGCATTTT
NA	TRBV27	NA	TRBJ2-7	CASSFRTETYEQYF	TGTGCCAGCAGTTTCCGGACGGAAACCTACGAGCAGTACTTC
TRBD2	TRBV5-1	NA	TRBJ2-7	CASSLRTSGRWSYEQYF	TGCGCCAGCAGCCTTCGGACTAGCGGGAGATGGTCCTACGAGCAGTACTTC
TRBD1	TRBV5-1	NA	TRBJ2-2	CASSFWGQGDTGELFF	TGCGCCAGCAGCTTTTGGGGACAGGGGGATACCGGGGAGCTGTTTTTT
NA	TRBV7-2	NA	TRBJ2-2	CASALTGELFF	TGTGCCAGCGCCCTCACCGGGGAGCTGTTTTTT
NA	TRBV6-1	NA	TRBJ1-5	CASSEVQVNQPQHF	TGTGCCAGCAGTGAAGTGCAGGTCAATCAGCCCCAGCATTTT
TRBD1	TRBV2	NA	TRBJ1-1	CASSATGVNTEAFF	TGTGCCAGCAGTGCGACAGGGGTGAACACTGAAGCTTTCTTT
NA	TRBV29-1	NA	TRBJ2-5	CSVRDLGGGETQYF	TGCAGCGTTAGGGACCTCGGTGGCGGGGAGACCCAGTACTTC
TRBD1	TRBV27	NA	TRBJ1-1	CASSSRGLGWTEAFF	TGTGCCAGCAGTTCCAGGGGGCTGGGGTGGACTGAAGCTTTCTTT
NA	TRBV5-8	once	TRBJ1-5	CASSLERPAEPNQPQHF	TGTGCCAGCAGCTTGGAGCGGCCAGCTGAGCCCAATCAGCCCCAGCATTTT
NA	TRBV5-6	NA	TRBJ2-3	CASSLARFRVTDTQYF	TGTGCCAGCAGCTTGGCTCGGTTTCGGGTAACAGATACGCAGTATTTT
TRBD2	TRBV11-2	NA	TRBJ2-3	CASSDRTSGPADTQYF	TGTGCCAGCAGCGACCGGACTAGCGGGCCGGCAGATACGCAGTATTTT
NA	TRBV4-2	NA	TRBJ2-7	CASSQETLRGGSYEQYF	TGTGCCAGCAGCCAAGAAACCCTCCGAGGTGGTTCCTACGAGCAGTACTTC
NA	TRBV4-1	NA	TRBJ2-1	CASSQDPSASYNEQFF	TGCGCCAGCAGCCAAGATCCATCAGCCTCCTACAATGAGCAGTTCTTC
NA	TRBV6-1	NA	TRBJ2-2	CASSGGVGARFFGELFF	TGTGCCAGCAGTGGAGGAGTGGGGGCGCGATTTTTCGGGGAGCTGTTTTTT
TRBD1	TRBV28	NA	TRBJ2-1	CASSDRAYYYNEQFF	TGTGCCAGCAGTGACAGGGCCTACTACTACAATGAGCAGTTCTTC
TRBD1	TRBV4-3	NA	TRBJ1-2	CASSLSRGRVTNGYTF	TGCGCCAGCAGCCTGTCCAGGGGGCGCGTAACCAACGGCTACACCTTC
NA	TRBV7-9	NA	TRBJ2-1	CASSLEGGAEQFF	TGTGCCAGCAGCTTAGAGGGGGGAGCTGAGCAGTTCTTC
TRBD1	TRBV19	NA	TRBJ1-5	CASSTTTGAQPQHF	TGTGCCAGTAGTACCACTACAGGGGCCCAGCCCCAGCATTTT
TRBD1	TRBV7-2	NA	TRBJ2-7	CASSRAGTGAYEQYF	TGTGCCAGCAGCAGAGCCGGGACAGGGGCCTACGAGCAGTACTTC
NA	TRBV7-8	NA	TRBJ1-1	CASSLAGTATEAFF	TGTGCCAGCAGCTTAGCCGGGACGGCCACTGAAGCTTTCTTT
TRBD1	TRBV29-1	few	TRBJ1-1	CSVEWGQDTEAFF	TGCAGCGTTGAATGGGGACAGGACACTGAAGCTTTCTTT
NA	TRBV5-1	NA	TRBJ2-3	CASSGGNTDTQYF	TGCGCCAGCAGCGGCGGGAACACAGATACGCAGTATTTT